Listed below are T cell receptor beta chains from one sample, sequenced in a study of shared clonotypes between healthy human individuals. Measured with immunoSEQ multiplex PCR; TCRdb has only the in-frame clones, and not every one. This sample has under 600,000 clones, with roughly 97% found just once. The material sequenced was naive CD4+ T cells sorted from blood. Receptor source: a woman in her 30s in good health. Both conserved end residues are part of each CDR3. Fields, in order: clone size, V gene, J gene, D gene, CDR3 DNA, CDR3 protein. D genes are given only for firm matches. A clone size is listed for some rows: how often the clone was seen (once, few, many), or a class if it is expanded.

clone_size: -; v_call: TRBV21-1; j_call: TRBJ1-3; d_call: -; cdr3_nt: TGTGCCAGCAGCAAAGGGCAGCAGGGGGCGCGAGAAAGAAACACCATATATTTT; cdr3_aa: CASSKGQQGARERNTIYF
clone_size: -; v_call: TRBV9; j_call: TRBJ2-2; d_call: -; cdr3_nt: TGTGCCAGCTCGTGGCTAGCGAACACCGGGGAGCTGTTTTTT; cdr3_aa: CASSWLANTGELFF
clone_size: -; v_call: TRBV27; j_call: TRBJ2-2; d_call: TRBD1; cdr3_nt: TGTGCCAGCAGTTTAAGGGGGCAGACCACCGGGGAGCTGTTTTTT; cdr3_aa: CASSLRGQTTGELFF
clone_size: -; v_call: TRBV28; j_call: TRBJ2-7; d_call: -; cdr3_nt: TGTGCCAGTCGAGGTACGGCGTACTCCTACGAGCAGTACTTC; cdr3_aa: CASRGTAYSYEQYF
clone_size: -; v_call: TRBV30; j_call: TRBJ2-3; d_call: TRBD2; cdr3_nt: TGTGCCTGGAGCGCCACCGGGACTAGTGTTACGCAGTATTTT; cdr3_aa: CAWSATGTSVTQYF
clone_size: -; v_call: TRBV7-9; j_call: TRBJ2-3; d_call: TRBD2; cdr3_nt: TGTGCCAGCAGGTCGACTAGCGGCACAGATACGCAGTATTTT; cdr3_aa: CASRSTSGTDTQYF
clone_size: -; v_call: TRBV20-1; j_call: TRBJ2-3; d_call: -; cdr3_nt: TGCAGTGCTCATGGCAAGGATACGCAGTATTTT; cdr3_aa: CSAHGKDTQYF
clone_size: -; v_call: TRBV29-1; j_call: TRBJ2-4; d_call: TRBD2; cdr3_nt: TGCAGCGTTACTAGCGGGACAAACATTCAGTACTTC; cdr3_aa: CSVTSGTNIQYF
clone_size: -; v_call: TRBV18; j_call: TRBJ2-6; d_call: -; cdr3_nt: TGTGCCAGCTCAGCGTCGGGGACTGGGGCCAACGTCCTGACTTTC; cdr3_aa: CASSASGTGANVLTF
clone_size: -; v_call: TRBV6-6; j_call: TRBJ1-1; d_call: -; cdr3_nt: TGTGCCAGCAGCTCCCTACAAGGGGGCACTGAAGCTTTCTTT; cdr3_aa: CASSSLQGGTEAFF
clone_size: -; v_call: TRBV7-9; j_call: TRBJ2-7; d_call: TRBD2; cdr3_nt: TGTGCCAGCAGCTTACTAGCGGGAGTCCTAGACGAGCAGTACTTC; cdr3_aa: CASSLLAGVLDEQYF
clone_size: -; v_call: TRBV9; j_call: TRBJ2-3; d_call: -; cdr3_nt: TGTGCCAGCAGCCCCGGCCCGGCCCCAGATACGCAGTATTTT; cdr3_aa: CASSPGPAPDTQYF
clone_size: -; v_call: TRBV5-1; j_call: TRBJ2-1; d_call: TRBD2; cdr3_nt: TGCGCCAGCAGCGCAGTGGCTAGCGGGAGTTCTCATGAGCAGTTCTTC; cdr3_aa: CASSAVASGSSHEQFF
clone_size: -; v_call: TRBV6-1; j_call: TRBJ1-1; d_call: -; cdr3_nt: TGTGCCAGCAGTGAGAATAGACAGGTGGACACTGAAGCTTTCTTT; cdr3_aa: CASSENRQVDTEAFF
clone_size: once; v_call: TRBV28; j_call: TRBJ1-2; d_call: -; cdr3_nt: TGTGCCAGCAGTCCCTACCCAGGGTATGGCTACACCTTC; cdr3_aa: CASSPYPGYGYTF
clone_size: -; v_call: TRBV6-4; j_call: TRBJ2-5; d_call: TRBD1; cdr3_nt: TGTGCCAGCAGTCCGACAGGGGAAGAGACCCAGTACTTC; cdr3_aa: CASSPTGEETQYF
clone_size: -; v_call: TRBV19; j_call: TRBJ2-1; d_call: TRBD2; cdr3_nt: TGTGCCAGTAGTATTATACTAGCGGGACCCTACAATGAGCAGTTCTTC; cdr3_aa: CASSIILAGPYNEQFF
clone_size: -; v_call: TRBV5-1; j_call: TRBJ1-1; d_call: TRBD1; cdr3_nt: TGCGCCAGCAGTTCGGACAGCCAGGGGGGCACTGAAGCTTTCTTT; cdr3_aa: CASSSDSQGGTEAFF
clone_size: -; v_call: TRBV29-1; j_call: TRBJ1-1; d_call: -; cdr3_nt: TGCAGTGCGGGGACCACTGAAGCTTTCTTT; cdr3_aa: CSAGTTEAFF
clone_size: -; v_call: TRBV29-1; j_call: TRBJ2-1; d_call: TRBD2; cdr3_nt: TGCAGCGTTAAACTAGCGGGGAATACAATGAGGCAGTTCTTC; cdr3_aa: CSVKLAGNTMRQFF
clone_size: -; v_call: TRBV14; j_call: TRBJ1-1; d_call: -; cdr3_nt: TGTGCCAGCAGTACGGGGACTGAAGCTTTCTTT; cdr3_aa: CASSTGTEAFF
clone_size: -; v_call: TRBV6-1; j_call: TRBJ1-5; d_call: -; cdr3_nt: TGTGCCAGCAGTTTTCACAGTGATCAGCCCCAGCATTTT; cdr3_aa: CASSFHSDQPQHF
clone_size: -; v_call: TRBV28; j_call: TRBJ1-4; d_call: -; cdr3_nt: TGTGCCAGCAGTGGGGACGGATTAAATGAAAAACTGTTTTTT; cdr3_aa: CASSGDGLNEKLFF
clone_size: -; v_call: TRBV6-1; j_call: TRBJ2-1; d_call: -; cdr3_nt: TGTGGACTCAAAAAGTTAAACAATGAGCAGTTCTTC; cdr3_aa: CGLKKLNNEQFF
clone_size: -; v_call: TRBV7-9; j_call: TRBJ2-7; d_call: TRBD1; cdr3_nt: TGTGCCCTGCAGGGCAGGGGGTACGAGCAGTACTTC; cdr3_aa: CALQGRGYEQYF
clone_size: -; v_call: TRBV28; j_call: TRBJ1-1; d_call: -; cdr3_nt: TGTGCCAGCAGCCTCGATACTGAAGCTTTCTTT; cdr3_aa: CASSLDTEAFF
clone_size: -; v_call: TRBV5-6; j_call: TRBJ2-5; d_call: -; cdr3_nt: TGTGCCAGCAGCTTGTGGCACAGCCAAGAGACCCAGTACTTC; cdr3_aa: CASSLWHSQETQYF
clone_size: -; v_call: TRBV5-1; j_call: TRBJ2-1; d_call: TRBD2; cdr3_nt: TGCGCCAGCAGCACTTGGACTAGCGGGTATACCTCCTACAATGAGCAGTTCTTC; cdr3_aa: CASSTWTSGYTSYNEQFF
clone_size: -; v_call: TRBV4-1; j_call: TRBJ2-2; d_call: TRBD2; cdr3_nt: TGCGCCAGCAGCCCAGGGATTAGCGGGAGTATCACCGGGGAGCTGTTTTTT; cdr3_aa: CASSPGISGSITGELFF
clone_size: -; v_call: TRBV7-2; j_call: TRBJ2-1; d_call: -; cdr3_nt: TGTGCCAGCAGCCGTAATGAGCAGTTCTTC; cdr3_aa: CASSRNEQFF
clone_size: -; v_call: TRBV7-7; j_call: TRBJ2-1; d_call: TRBD2; cdr3_nt: TGTGCCAGCAGCCCCTGGGGAGCGGGAGTTGGTAATGAGCAGTTCTTC; cdr3_aa: CASSPWGAGVGNEQFF
clone_size: -; v_call: TRBV5-1; j_call: TRBJ2-1; d_call: -; cdr3_nt: TGCGCCAGCAGCTGGGGAGGAGGGTGGCAGTTCTTC; cdr3_aa: CASSWGGGWQFF
clone_size: -; v_call: TRBV2; j_call: TRBJ1-2; d_call: -; cdr3_nt: TGTGCCAGCAGGCGGGACGGCGACTATGGCTACACCTTC; cdr3_aa: CASRRDGDYGYTF
clone_size: -; v_call: TRBV28; j_call: TRBJ2-7; d_call: -; cdr3_nt: TGTGCCAGCAGTCCAGGAACGAAGTCGTCCTACGAGCAGTACTTC; cdr3_aa: CASSPGTKSSYEQYF
clone_size: -; v_call: TRBV2; j_call: TRBJ1-2; d_call: -; cdr3_nt: TGTGCCAGCAGGAAGGACGGAGCTAACTATGGCTACACCTTC; cdr3_aa: CASRKDGANYGYTF
clone_size: -; v_call: TRBV15; j_call: TRBJ2-2; d_call: -; cdr3_nt: TGTGCCACCAGCAGAGTGAACACCGGGGAGCTGTTTTTT; cdr3_aa: CATSRVNTGELFF
clone_size: -; v_call: TRBV19; j_call: TRBJ2-5; d_call: TRBD2; cdr3_nt: TGTGCCAGTAGTTGGGCGGGAGCTCAGGAGACCCAGTACTTC; cdr3_aa: CASSWAGAQETQYF
clone_size: -; v_call: TRBV2; j_call: TRBJ1-1; d_call: -; cdr3_nt: TGTGCCAGCAGTGAAATGACGACTGAAGCTTTCTTT; cdr3_aa: CASSEMTTEAFF
clone_size: -; v_call: TRBV11-2; j_call: TRBJ1-5; d_call: -; cdr3_nt: TGTGCCAGCAGCTATCGCCTTTTGTTGGGTTCCGATCAGCCCCAGCATTTT; cdr3_aa: CASSYRLLLGSDQPQHF
clone_size: -; v_call: TRBV5-1; j_call: TRBJ1-3; d_call: -; cdr3_nt: TGCGCCAGCAGCTTGGCCCCTTTTGGAGAAGCAGCCAACACCATATATTTT; cdr3_aa: CASSLAPFGEAANTIYF
clone_size: -; v_call: TRBV14; j_call: TRBJ1-2; d_call: TRBD1; cdr3_nt: TGTGCCAGCAGCCCAGGGACAGCCTATGGCTACACCTTC; cdr3_aa: CASSPGTAYGYTF
clone_size: -; v_call: TRBV4-1; j_call: TRBJ2-7; d_call: -; cdr3_nt: TGCGCCAGCAGCCAAGTGCAGGGCGTTAGGAGCGAGCAGTACTTC; cdr3_aa: CASSQVQGVRSEQYF
clone_size: -; v_call: TRBV2; j_call: TRBJ1-3; d_call: -; cdr3_nt: TGTGCCAGCAGGGAGAACTCTGGAAACACCATATATTTT; cdr3_aa: CASRENSGNTIYF
clone_size: once; v_call: TRBV19; j_call: TRBJ2-2; d_call: -; cdr3_nt: TGTGCCAGTAGTCCCCTCGGGACCGGAAACACCGGGGAGCTGTTTTTT; cdr3_aa: CASSPLGTGNTGELFF
clone_size: -; v_call: TRBV28; j_call: TRBJ2-7; d_call: TRBD2; cdr3_nt: TGTGCCAGCAGTTTATCGACTAGCATCGAGAGCTCCTACGAGCAGTACTTC; cdr3_aa: CASSLSTSIESSYEQYF
clone_size: once; v_call: TRBV11-2; j_call: TRBJ2-7; d_call: -; cdr3_nt: TGTGCCAGCAGCTCGAGCTCCTACGAGCAGTACTTC; cdr3_aa: CASSSSSYEQYF
clone_size: -; v_call: TRBV28; j_call: TRBJ2-1; d_call: TRBD2; cdr3_nt: TGTGCCAGCAGCCGTAGCGGGAGGGCCGCTTACGATGAGCAGTTCTTC; cdr3_aa: CASSRSGRAAYDEQFF
clone_size: -; v_call: TRBV7-9; j_call: TRBJ1-3; d_call: -; cdr3_nt: TGTGCCAGCAGCTCGTATCGCCGCAGGGTTCGATCCGGAAACACCATATATTTT; cdr3_aa: CASSSYRRRVRSGNTIYF
clone_size: -; v_call: TRBV5-1; j_call: TRBJ2-1; d_call: -; cdr3_nt: TGCGCCAGCAGCTTACTAGCCCACCGCTCCTACAATGAGCAGTTCTTC; cdr3_aa: CASSLLAHRSYNEQFF
clone_size: -; v_call: TRBV7-8; j_call: TRBJ1-1; d_call: -; cdr3_nt: TGTGCCAGCAGCTTCATGGGCCAGGGCCTCGGGGGCACTGAAGCTTTCTTT; cdr3_aa: CASSFMGQGLGGTEAFF
clone_size: -; v_call: TRBV29-1; j_call: TRBJ2-3; d_call: TRBD1; cdr3_nt: TGCAGCGACCAGGGGGCCGGCACAGATACGCAGTATTTT; cdr3_aa: CSDQGAGTDTQYF
clone_size: once; v_call: TRBV10-1; j_call: TRBJ2-1; d_call: -; cdr3_nt: TGCGCCAGCGGGCCCACAGGGTACAATGAGCAGTTCTTC; cdr3_aa: CASGPTGYNEQFF
clone_size: -; v_call: TRBV5-4; j_call: TRBJ2-3; d_call: -; cdr3_nt: TGTGCCAGCAGCCCCGGACTCCCCGGATGGCAGTATTTT; cdr3_aa: CASSPGLPGWQYF
clone_size: -; v_call: TRBV5-1; j_call: TRBJ2-3; d_call: TRBD2; cdr3_nt: TGCGCCAGCAGCTTGGGGGGGAGGGCCCCAGATACGCAGTATTTT; cdr3_aa: CASSLGGRAPDTQYF
clone_size: -; v_call: TRBV5-1; j_call: TRBJ2-2; d_call: TRBD2; cdr3_nt: TGCGCCAGCAGCCAGCGGGAGGTCGGAGTCGGGGAGCTGTTTTTT; cdr3_aa: CASSQREVGVGELFF
clone_size: -; v_call: TRBV5-5; j_call: TRBJ1-5; d_call: -; cdr3_nt: TGTGCCAGCAGCCCGGACACGAATAGCAATCAGCCCCAGCATTTT; cdr3_aa: CASSPDTNSNQPQHF
clone_size: -; v_call: TRBV5-1; j_call: TRBJ2-5; d_call: -; cdr3_nt: TGCGCCAGCAGCTTGGTCGCTCTAACAGGGTTAACGGAGACCCAGTACTTC; cdr3_aa: CASSLVALTGLTETQYF
clone_size: -; v_call: TRBV6-5; j_call: TRBJ2-5; d_call: -; cdr3_nt: TGTGCCAGCAGCCACGGGGTTCAAGAGACCCAGTACTTC; cdr3_aa: CASSHGVQETQYF
clone_size: -; v_call: TRBV18; j_call: TRBJ2-1; d_call: TRBD2; cdr3_nt: TGTGCCAGCTCGCAACTAGCGGGAGGCGACAATGAGCAGTTCTTC; cdr3_aa: CASSQLAGGDNEQFF